Included here is one T cell receptor (beta chain) sequence, with context. The data stem from a study of blood T cell repertoires in COVID-19. The wider study: T cells, B-cell-depleted T cells, or PBMCs provided the cDNA or gDNA that served as material.

V dropped 0 bases and J dropped 2; count of bases not matched to a gene: 4. CDR1 is SGHRS, CDR2 YFSETQ, per germline. The CDR3 is 15 residues long. Some clones are missing from TCRdb's copy, which holds only in-frame ones; the method was immunoSEQ multiplex PCR. In the table there are 350,000 to 550,000 clones, around 89% of which are singletons. Material: peripheral blood. This TCR was recovered from a woman in her twenties or thirties with acute or convalescent COVID-19. J is TRBJ2-5 and V is TRBV5-1; TRBD1 aligns across 7 bases. The DNA of the CDR3 is TGCGCCAGCAGCTTGGGGGACAGAAAACAAGAGACCCAGTACTTC. This encodes CASSLGDRKQETQYF.